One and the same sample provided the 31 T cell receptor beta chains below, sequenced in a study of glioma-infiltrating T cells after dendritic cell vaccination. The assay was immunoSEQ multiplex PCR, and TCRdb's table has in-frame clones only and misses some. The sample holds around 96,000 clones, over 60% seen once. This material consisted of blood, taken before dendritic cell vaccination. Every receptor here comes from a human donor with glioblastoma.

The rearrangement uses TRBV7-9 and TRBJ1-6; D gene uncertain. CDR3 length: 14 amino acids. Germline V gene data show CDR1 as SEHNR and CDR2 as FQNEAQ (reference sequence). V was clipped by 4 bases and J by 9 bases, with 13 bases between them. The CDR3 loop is CASSSGVLGSPLHF. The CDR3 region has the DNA TGTGCCAGCAGCTCGGGAGTGCTTGGTTCACCCCTCCACTTT.

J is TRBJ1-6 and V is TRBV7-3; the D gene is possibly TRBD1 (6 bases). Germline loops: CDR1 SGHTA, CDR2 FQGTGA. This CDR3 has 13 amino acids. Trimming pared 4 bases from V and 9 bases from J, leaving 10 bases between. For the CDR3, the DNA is TGTGCCAGCAGCTATGGGGGGGCTTCACCCCTCCACTTT. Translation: CASSYGGASPLHF.

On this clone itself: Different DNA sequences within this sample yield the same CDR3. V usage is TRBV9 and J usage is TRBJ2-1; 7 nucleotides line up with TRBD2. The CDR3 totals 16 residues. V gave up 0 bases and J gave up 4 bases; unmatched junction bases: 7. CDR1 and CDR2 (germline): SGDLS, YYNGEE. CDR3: CASSVAGQRGYNEQFF. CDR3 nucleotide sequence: TGTGCCAGCAGCGTAGCTGGTCAGCGGGGTTACAATGAGCAGTTCTTC.

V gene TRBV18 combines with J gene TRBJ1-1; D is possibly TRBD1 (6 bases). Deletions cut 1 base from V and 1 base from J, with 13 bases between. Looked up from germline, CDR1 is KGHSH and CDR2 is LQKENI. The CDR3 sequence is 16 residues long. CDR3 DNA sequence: TGTGCCAGCTCACCACAATTGGGACAAGAGAACACTGAAGCTTTCTTT. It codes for CASSPQLGQENTEAFF.

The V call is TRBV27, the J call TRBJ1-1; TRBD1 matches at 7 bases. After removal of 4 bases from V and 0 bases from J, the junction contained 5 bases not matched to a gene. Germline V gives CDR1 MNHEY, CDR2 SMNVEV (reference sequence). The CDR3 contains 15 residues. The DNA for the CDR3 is TGTGCCAGCAGTTATCGACAGGGAATGAACACTGAAGCTTTCTTT. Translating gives CASSYRQGMNTEAFF.

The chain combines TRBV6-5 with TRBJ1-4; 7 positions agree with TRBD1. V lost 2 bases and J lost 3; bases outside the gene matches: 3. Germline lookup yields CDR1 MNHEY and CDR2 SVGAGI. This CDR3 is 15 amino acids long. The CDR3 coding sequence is TGTGCCAGCAGTTACGGCGGACAGGCTAATGAAAAACTGTTTTTT. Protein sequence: CASSYGGQANEKLFF.

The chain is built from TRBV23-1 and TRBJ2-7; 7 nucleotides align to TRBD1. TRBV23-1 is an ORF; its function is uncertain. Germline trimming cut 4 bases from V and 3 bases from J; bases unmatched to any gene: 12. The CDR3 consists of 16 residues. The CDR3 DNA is TGCGCCAGCAGTCCAGTAGACAGGGATCACGACTACGAGCAGTACTTC. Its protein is CASSPVDRDHDYEQYF.

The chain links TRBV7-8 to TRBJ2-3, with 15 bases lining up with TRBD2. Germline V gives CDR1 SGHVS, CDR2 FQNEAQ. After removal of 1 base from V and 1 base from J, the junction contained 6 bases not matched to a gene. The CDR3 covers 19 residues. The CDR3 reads CASSLVGTSGGQRTDTQYF. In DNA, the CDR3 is TGTGCCAGCAGCTTAGTTGGGACTAGCGGGGGGCAACGCACAGATACGCAGTATTTT.

The CDR3 DNA follows: TGTGCCAGCAGTCCGGACAGGGGTTCCTACAATGAGCAGTTCTTC. Protein: CASSPDRGSYNEQFF. The chain links TRBV27 to TRBJ2-1; 9 bases are a match to TRBD1. The CDR3 sequence is 15 residues long. CDR1 is MNHEY, CDR2 SMNVEV, per germline (reference sequence). V shed 5 bases and J 1 base; nucleotides not matched to a gene: 3.

The CDR3 here is CASSPPPGGGTDTQYF. The CDR3 DNA reads TGCGCCAGCAGCCCCCCACCGGGGGGGGGCACAGATACGCAGTATTTT. The chain uses TRBV5-1 and TRBJ2-3, with TRBD2 matching 8 bases. Trimming took 4 bases from V and 1 from J; bases not matched to a gene: 8. Per germline, CDR1 SGHRS and CDR2 YFSETQ. The CDR3 has 16 amino acids.

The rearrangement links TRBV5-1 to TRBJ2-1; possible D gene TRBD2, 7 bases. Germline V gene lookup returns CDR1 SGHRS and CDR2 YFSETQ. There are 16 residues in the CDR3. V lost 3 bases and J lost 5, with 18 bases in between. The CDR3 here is CASSSPPWRGHNEQFF. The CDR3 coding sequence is TGCGCCAGCAGCTCGCCGCCATGGCGGGGGCACAATGAGCAGTTCTTC.

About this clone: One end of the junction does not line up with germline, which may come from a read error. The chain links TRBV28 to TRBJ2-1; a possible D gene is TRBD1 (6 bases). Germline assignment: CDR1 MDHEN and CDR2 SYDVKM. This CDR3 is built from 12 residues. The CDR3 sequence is CTTQGIYNEQFF. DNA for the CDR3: TGCACAACCCAGGGGATATACAATGAGCAGTTCTTC.

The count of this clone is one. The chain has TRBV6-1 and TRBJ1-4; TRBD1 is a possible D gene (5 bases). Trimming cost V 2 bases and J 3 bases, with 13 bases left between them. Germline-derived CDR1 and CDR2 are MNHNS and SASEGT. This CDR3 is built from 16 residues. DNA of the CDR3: TGTGCCAGCAGTGAAAGGCCAGGGTTGGCTAATGAAAAACTGTTTTTT. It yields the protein CASSERPGLANEKLFF.

CDR3 sequence: CAWRAGFSGNTIYF. The CDR3, as DNA: TGTGCCTGGAGGGCAGGGTTTTCTGGAAACACCATATATTTT. The rearrangement uses TRBV30 and TRBJ1-3, with a weak D call TRBD1 (5 bases). V shed 3 bases and J shed 1 base, with 10 bases lying between them. Germline V gene data show CDR1 as GTSNPN and CDR2 as SVGIG (reference sequence). The CDR3 runs to 14 residues.

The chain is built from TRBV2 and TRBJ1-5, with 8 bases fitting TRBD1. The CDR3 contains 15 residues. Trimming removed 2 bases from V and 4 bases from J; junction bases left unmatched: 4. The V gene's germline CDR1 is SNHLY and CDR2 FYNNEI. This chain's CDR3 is CASSEQGAQNQPQHF. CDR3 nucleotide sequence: TGTGCCAGCAGTGAACAGGGGGCCCAGAATCAGCCCCAGCATTTT. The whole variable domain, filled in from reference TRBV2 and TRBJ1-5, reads EPEVTQTPSHQVTQMGQEVILRCVPISNHLYFYWYRQILGQKVEFLVSFYNNEISEKSEIFDDQFSVERPDGSNFTLKIRSTKLEDSAMYFCASSEQGAQNQPQHFGDGTRLSIL.

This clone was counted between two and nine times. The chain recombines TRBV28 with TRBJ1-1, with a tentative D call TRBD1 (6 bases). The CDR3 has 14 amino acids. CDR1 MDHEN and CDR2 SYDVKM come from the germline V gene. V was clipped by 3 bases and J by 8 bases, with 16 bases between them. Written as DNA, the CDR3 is TGTGCCAGCAGTTTTACAGGGATGTATGCCGAAGCTTTCTTT. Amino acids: CASSFTGMYAEAFF.

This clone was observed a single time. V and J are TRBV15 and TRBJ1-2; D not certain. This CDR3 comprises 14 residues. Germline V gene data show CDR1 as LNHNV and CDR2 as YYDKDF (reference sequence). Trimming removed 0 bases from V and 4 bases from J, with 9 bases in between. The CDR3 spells CATSRDLVTYGYTF. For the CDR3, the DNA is TGTGCCACCAGCAGAGATCTAGTTACCTATGGCTACACCTTC.

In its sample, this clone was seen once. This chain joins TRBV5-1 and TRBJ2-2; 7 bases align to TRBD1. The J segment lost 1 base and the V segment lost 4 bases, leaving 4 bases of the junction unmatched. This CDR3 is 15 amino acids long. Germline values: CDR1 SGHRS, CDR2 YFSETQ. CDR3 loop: CASSQRTGNTGELFF. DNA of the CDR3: TGCGCCAGCAGCCAGAGGACAGGGAACACCGGGGAGCTGTTTTTT.

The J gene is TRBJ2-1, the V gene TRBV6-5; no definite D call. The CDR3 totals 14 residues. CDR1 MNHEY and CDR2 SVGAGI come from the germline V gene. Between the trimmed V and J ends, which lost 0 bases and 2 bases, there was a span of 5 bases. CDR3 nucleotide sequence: TGTGCCAGCAGTTACTCCCAGGCCTACAATGAGCAGTTCTTC. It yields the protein CASSYSQAYNEQFF.

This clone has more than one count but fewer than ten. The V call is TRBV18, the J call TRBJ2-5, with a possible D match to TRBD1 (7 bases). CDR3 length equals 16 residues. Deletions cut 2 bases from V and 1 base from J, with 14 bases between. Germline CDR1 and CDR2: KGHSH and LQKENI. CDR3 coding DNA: TGTGCCAGCTCACCATTTCGACAGGGAGGCCAAGAGACCCAGTACTTC. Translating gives CASSPFRQGGQETQYF. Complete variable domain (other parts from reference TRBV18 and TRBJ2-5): NAGVMQNPRHLVRRRGQEARLRCSPMKGHSHVYWYRQLPEEGLKFMVYLQKENIIDESGMPKERFSAEFPKEGPSILRIQQVVRGDSAAYFCASSPFRQGGQETQYFGPGTRLLVL.

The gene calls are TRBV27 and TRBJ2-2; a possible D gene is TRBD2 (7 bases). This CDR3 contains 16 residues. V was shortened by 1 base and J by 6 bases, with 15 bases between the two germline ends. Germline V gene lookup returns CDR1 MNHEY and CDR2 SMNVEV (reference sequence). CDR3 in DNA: TGTGCCAGCAGTTTATGGGTGGGGGGGCTCTCCGGGGAGCTGTTTTTT. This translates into CASSLWVGGLSGELFF.

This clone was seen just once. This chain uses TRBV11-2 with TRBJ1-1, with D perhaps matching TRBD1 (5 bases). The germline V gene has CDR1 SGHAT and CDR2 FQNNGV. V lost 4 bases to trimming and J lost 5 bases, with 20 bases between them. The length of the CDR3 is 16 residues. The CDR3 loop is CASSSTIDSSRTEAFF. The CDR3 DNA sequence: TGTGCCAGCAGCTCAACGATCGACAGTTCGAGAACTGAAGCTTTCTTT.

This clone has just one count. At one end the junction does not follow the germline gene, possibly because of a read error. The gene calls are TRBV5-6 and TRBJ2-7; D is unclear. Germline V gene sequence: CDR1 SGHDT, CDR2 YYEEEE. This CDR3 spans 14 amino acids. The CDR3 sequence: CASSLDGFSYEQYF. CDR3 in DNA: TGTGCCAGCAGTTTGGACGGTTTTTCCTACGAGCAGTACTTC.

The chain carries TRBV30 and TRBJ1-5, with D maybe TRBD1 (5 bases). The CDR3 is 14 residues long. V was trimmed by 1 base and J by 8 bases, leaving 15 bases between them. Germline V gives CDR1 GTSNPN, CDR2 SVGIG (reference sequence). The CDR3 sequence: CAWSDGTTIKPQHF. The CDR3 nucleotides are TGTGCCTGGAGTGACGGGACTACAATAAAGCCCCAGCATTTT.

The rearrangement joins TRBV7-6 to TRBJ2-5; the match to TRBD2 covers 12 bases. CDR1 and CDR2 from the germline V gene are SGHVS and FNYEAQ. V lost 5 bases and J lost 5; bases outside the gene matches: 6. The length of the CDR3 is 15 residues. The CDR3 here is CASSPLAGGPETQYF. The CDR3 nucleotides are TGTGCCAGCAGCCCCCTAGCGGGGGGGCCGGAGACCCAGTACTTC.

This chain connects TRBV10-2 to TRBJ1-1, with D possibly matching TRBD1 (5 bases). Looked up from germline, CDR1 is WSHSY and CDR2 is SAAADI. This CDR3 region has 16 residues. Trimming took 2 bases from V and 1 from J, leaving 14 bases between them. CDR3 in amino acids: CASSETGRDWNTEAFF. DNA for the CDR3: TGCGCCAGCAGTGAGACCGGCAGGGATTGGAACACTGAAGCTTTCTTT.

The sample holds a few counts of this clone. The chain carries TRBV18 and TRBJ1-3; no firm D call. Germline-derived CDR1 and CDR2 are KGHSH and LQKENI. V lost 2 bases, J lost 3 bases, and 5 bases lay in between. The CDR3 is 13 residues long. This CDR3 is CASSPGGGNTIYF. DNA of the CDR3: TGTGCCAGCTCACCAGGCGGTGGAAACACCATATATTTT. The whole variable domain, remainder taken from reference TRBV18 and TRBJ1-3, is NAGVMQNPRHLVRRRGQEARLRCSPMKGHSHVYWYRQLPEEGLKFMVYLQKENIIDESGMPKERFSAEFPKEGPSILRIQQVVRGDSAAYFCASSPGGGNTIYFGEGSWLTVV.

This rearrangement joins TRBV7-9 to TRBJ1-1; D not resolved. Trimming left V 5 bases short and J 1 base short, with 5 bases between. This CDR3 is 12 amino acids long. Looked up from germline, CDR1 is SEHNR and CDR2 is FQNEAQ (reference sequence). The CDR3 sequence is CASSPENTEAFF. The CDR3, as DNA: TGTGCCAGCAGCCCAGAGAACACTGAAGCTTTCTTT.

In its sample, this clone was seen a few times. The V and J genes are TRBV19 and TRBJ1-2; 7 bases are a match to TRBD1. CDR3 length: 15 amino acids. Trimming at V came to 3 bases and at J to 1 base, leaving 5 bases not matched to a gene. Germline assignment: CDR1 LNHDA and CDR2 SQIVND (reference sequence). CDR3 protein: CASSIATGSNYGYTF. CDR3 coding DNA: TGTGCCAGTAGTATTGCGACAGGGAGTAACTATGGCTACACCTTC.

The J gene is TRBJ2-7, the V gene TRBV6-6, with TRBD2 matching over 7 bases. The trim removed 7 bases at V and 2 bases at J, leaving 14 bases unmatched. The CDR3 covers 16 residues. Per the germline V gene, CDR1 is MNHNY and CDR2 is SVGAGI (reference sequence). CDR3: CASNPESGIGPYEQYF. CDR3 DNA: TGTGCCAGCAACCCAGAAAGCGGGATCGGTCCCTACGAGCAGTACTTC.

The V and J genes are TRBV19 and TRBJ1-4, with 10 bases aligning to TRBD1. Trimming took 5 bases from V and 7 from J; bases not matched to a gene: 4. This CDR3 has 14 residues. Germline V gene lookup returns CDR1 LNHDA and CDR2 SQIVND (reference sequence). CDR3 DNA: TGTGCCAGTAGTGCCTGGACAGGGGGTGAAAAACTGTTTTTT. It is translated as CASSAWTGGEKLFF.